The 29 T cell receptor beta chains reported below all come from one sample, sequenced in a study of blood T cell repertoires in COVID-19. Clones were sequenced by immunoSEQ multiplex PCR, and TCRdb holds only the in-frame ones, with some missing. The sample records about 300,000 clones, about 85% being singletons. The specimen sequenced was PBMCs or T cells enriched from blood (not recorded which). Receptor source: a woman aged 25-40 years who had recovered from COVID-19.

This sequence joins TRBV5-1 and TRBJ1-2; TRBD1 agrees at 7 bases. Per the germline V gene, CDR1 is SGHRS and CDR2 is YFSETQ. V dropped 0 bases and J dropped 6; count of bases not matched to a gene: 5. There are 14 residues in the CDR3. CDR3 sequence reads: CASSLGQGGDGYTF. CDR3 nucleotides: TGCGCCAGCAGCTTGGGACAGGGAGGCGATGGCTACACCTTC.

This CDR3 is CASGNSGTGISLGYEQYF. CDR3 nucleotides: TGTGCCAGCGGAAACTCCGGGACAGGGATCTCCCTCGGGTACGAGCAGTACTTC. The chain couples TRBV7-9 to TRBJ2-7; the match to TRBD1 covers 9 bases. With 8 bases clipped from V and 4 bases from J, the junction kept 21 bases outside the gene matches. Germline CDR1 and CDR2: SEHNR and FQNEAQ (reference sequence). The CDR3 sequence is 18 residues long. The whole variable domain, filled in from reference TRBV7-9 and TRBJ2-7, reads DTGVSQNPRHKITKRGQNVTFRCDPISEHNRLYWYRQTLGQGPEFLTYFQNEAQLEKSRLLSDRFSAERPKGSFSTLEIQRTEQGDSAMYLCASGNSGTGISLGYEQYFGPGTRLTVT.

CDR3 sequence: CASSENPTMNTEAFF. In DNA form, the CDR3 reads TGCGCCAGCAGTGAGAATCCGACAATGAACACTGAAGCTTTCTTT. J is TRBJ1-1 and V is TRBV10-1; D remains ambiguous. V lost 2 bases, J lost 0 bases, and 10 bases lay in between. This CDR3 has 15 residues. The germline V gene has CDR1 WNHNN and CDR2 SYGVQD (reference sequence).

The chain couples TRBV7-2 to TRBJ1-5, with TRBD1 as a possible D gene (5 bases). The CDR3 has 20 residues. Germline values: CDR1 SGHTA, CDR2 FQGNSA. Trimming removed 0 bases from V and 0 bases from J, with 21 bases in between. CDR3 sequence reads: CASSLAAVSRQPYSNQPQHF. As DNA, the CDR3 is TGTGCCAGCAGCTTAGCGGCCGTGTCCAGACAGCCCTATAGCAATCAGCCCCAGCATTTT.

V and J are TRBV27 and TRBJ1-6; 7 positions agree with TRBD1. V trimming: 2 bases; J trimming: 8 bases; junction bases outside the gene matches: 9. The V gene's germline CDR1 is MNHEY and CDR2 SMNVEV (reference sequence). This CDR3 has 16 residues. CDR3 sequence (DNA): TGTGCCAGCAGTTTAGTCGGATGGCAGGGGGATTCACCCCTCCACTTT. This translates into CASSLVGWQGDSPLHF.

The V and J genes are TRBV7-2 and TRBJ2-7, with TRBD2 as a possible D gene (7 bases). This CDR3 comprises 15 residues. Germline CDR1 and CDR2: SGHTA and FQGNSA. Trimming shortened V by 4 bases and J by 2 bases, and 15 bases separated the two germline ends. The CDR3, as DNA: TGTGCCAGCAGCTCCTGGGGGGGCAGAACCTACGAGCAGTACTTC. Protein sequence: CASSSWGGRTYEQYF.

The rearrangement uses TRBV5-1 and TRBJ2-7; D is uncertain. This CDR3 has 14 amino acids. Trimming took 0 bases from V and 0 from J, leaving 7 bases between them. Germline lookup yields CDR1 SGHRS and CDR2 YFSETQ. The CDR3 region is CASSLVESSYEQYF. The CDR3 DNA reads TGCGCCAGCAGCTTGGTAGAGAGCTCCTACGAGCAGTACTTC.

The chain uses TRBV6-5 and TRBJ2-2, with TRBD2 matching over 8 bases. Germline V gene sequence: CDR1 MNHEY, CDR2 SVGAGI. This CDR3 is built from 13 residues. The trim removed 10 bases at V and 4 bases at J, leaving 5 bases unmatched. The CDR3 reads CATRGGFTGELFF. CDR3 bases: TGTGCCACCCGGGGGGGTTTCACCGGGGAGCTGTTTTTT.

As DNA, the CDR3 is TGTGCCATCAGGGCACCGGGACAGGGGCTCTATGGCTACACCTTC. Residues: CAIRAPGQGLYGYTF. V is TRBV10-3 and J is TRBJ1-2; TRBD1 aligns across 10 bases. The CDR3 is 15 residues long. Germline V gene lookup returns CDR1 ENHRY and CDR2 SYGVKD. With V trimmed by 6 bases and J by 4 bases, 8 bases remained unmatched.

The sample holds one count of this clone. The same CDR3 also results from other DNA sequences found in this sample. The V gene is TRBV12-3 or TRBV12-4, the J gene TRBJ1-1, with TRBD1 matching 9 bases. V trimming: 8 bases; J trimming: 5 bases; junction bases outside the gene matches: 3. CDR3 length equals 12 residues. CDR3 in amino acids: CASRQGGTEAFF. The CDR3 DNA is TGTGCCAGCCGACAGGGGGGAACTGAAGCTTTCTTT.

This clone occurred once. This sequence joins TRBV6-5 and TRBJ1-5; TRBD1 matches at 9 bases. The CDR3 consists of 12 residues. J was trimmed by 4 bases and V by 10 bases; bases with no gene match: 2. Germline V gene lookup returns CDR1 MNHEY and CDR2 SVGAGI. The CDR3 sequence: CAIGTGNQPQHF. CDR3 coding DNA: TGTGCCATTGGGACAGGGAATCAGCCCCAGCATTTT.

This clone was recorded only once. J is TRBJ1-5 and V is TRBV19; no clear D gene. The length of the CDR3 is 14 residues. The V gene lost 7 bases and the J gene lost 3 bases, with 13 bases spanning the gap. Per the germline V gene, CDR1 is LNHDA and CDR2 is SQIVND (reference sequence). The CDR3 sequence: CASNPGTINQPQHF. CDR3 nucleotides: TGTGCCAGTAACCCGGGAACTATCAATCAGCCCCAGCATTTT.

This chain links TRBV11-2 with TRBJ1-3; 11 bases are shared with TRBD1. This CDR3 is 18 amino acids long. The trim removed 6 bases at V and 0 bases at J, leaving 10 bases unmatched. Germline V gives CDR1 SGHAT, CDR2 FQNNGV. DNA of the CDR3: TGTGCCAGCAGGCCACCGGGACAGGGGGTTAGCTCTGGAAACACCATATATTTT. This gives the protein CASRPPGQGVSSGNTIYF.

This sequence joins TRBV29-1 and TRBJ1-2; no reliable D call. The ends were cut back, 7 bases at V and 7 bases at J, with 16 bases in the middle. Germline CDR1 reads SQVTM; CDR2 reads ANQGSEA. The CDR3 consists of 12 residues. CDR3 DNA sequence: TGCAGCGCCCTGACGACCCGAGGTGGCTACACCTTC. It encodes CSALTTRGGYTF. Filled out from reference TRBV29-1 and TRBJ1-2, the complete variable domain reads SAVISQKPSRDICQRGTSLTIQCQVDSQVTMMFWYRQQPGQSLTLIATANQGSEATYESGFVIDKFPISRPNLTFSTLTVSNMSPEDSSIYLCSALTTRGGYTFGSGTRLTVV.

The chain carries TRBV30 and TRBJ1-2; possibly TRBD1 for D (5 bases). CDR1 and CDR2 from the germline V gene are GTSNPN and SVGIG (reference sequence). Trimming cost V 0 bases and J 7 bases, with 12 bases left between them. The CDR3 covers 13 residues. The CDR3 sequence: CAWSVPGASGYTF. CDR3 DNA sequence: TGTGCCTGGAGTGTACCTGGGGCGAGTGGCTACACCTTC.

The CDR3 region is CASSEAGQWWNGYTF. The CDR3 DNA sequence: TGTGCCAGCAGTGAAGCTGGACAGTGGTGGAATGGCTACACCTTC. The chain is built from TRBV6-1 and TRBJ1-2, with a possible D match to TRBD1 (6 bases). V was cut by 0 bases and J by 6 bases, with 14 bases left in between. The CDR3 sequence is 15 residues long. CDR1 MNHNS and CDR2 SASEGT come from the germline V gene.

With regard to this clone: This sample also contains other DNA sequences that code for the same CDR3. The V and J genes are TRBV11-2 and TRBJ2-1; weak D call: TRBD2 (5 bases). The germline V gene has CDR1 SGHAT and CDR2 FQNNGV. The CDR3 runs 15 residues. V gave up 1 base and J gave up 0 bases, with 7 bases separating them. CDR3 bases: TGTGCCAGCAGCTTAGTTGGAGGCTCCTACAATGAGCAGTTCTTC. Translated: CASSLVGGSYNEQFF.

The J gene is TRBJ2-2, the V gene TRBV5-1, with D maybe TRBD1 (6 bases). The CDR3 contains 15 residues. Trimming stripped 1 base from V and 4 bases from J, with 11 bases between. Germline V gene sequence: CDR1 SGHRS, CDR2 YFSETQ. CDR3 residues: CASSLQGLGTGELFF. The CDR3 DNA sequence: TGCGCCAGCAGCTTGCAGGGGTTGGGCACCGGGGAGCTGTTTTTT.

V usage is TRBV11-2 and J usage is TRBJ2-7, with 12 nucleotides matching TRBD1. Germline loops: CDR1 SGHAT, CDR2 FQNNGV. The CDR3 runs 14 residues. V shed 3 bases and J 7 bases; nucleotides not matched to a gene: 4. The CDR3 DNA follows: TGTGCCAGCAGCTTGGGACAGGGGGCACGGGAGCAGTACTTC. It codes for CASSLGQGAREQYF.

V and J are TRBV5-6 and TRBJ1-3; a possible D gene is TRBD1 (5 bases). The CDR3 contains 14 residues. Germline values: CDR1 SGHDT, CDR2 YYEEEE. V was pared by 5 bases and J by 2 bases, with 11 bases between. The chain's CDR3 is CASSKGRAGNTIYF. As DNA, the CDR3 is TGTGCCAGCAGTAAGGGGAGGGCTGGAAACACCATATATTTT.

V usage is TRBV30 and J usage is TRBJ1-5, with D perhaps matching TRBD1 (5 bases). Germline lookup yields CDR1 GTSNPN and CDR2 SVGIG (reference sequence). Trimming took off 5 bases at V and 3 bases at J, with 11 bases between the two ends. CDR3 length equals 13 residues. The CDR3 reads CAWGARDNQPQHF. As DNA, the CDR3 is TGTGCCTGGGGGGCCAGGGACAATCAGCCCCAGCATTTT.

V usage is TRBV4-3 and J usage is TRBJ1-2, with D possibly TRBD1 on 5 matching bases. Germline CDR1 is LGHNA and CDR2 is YSLEER. The V end was cut by 0 bases, the J end by 2 bases, with 10 bases between. There are 15 residues in the CDR3. In DNA, the CDR3 is TGCGCCAGCAGCCAAGATGGGGGGTTCAACTATGGCTACACCTTC. Translated: CASSQDGGFNYGYTF.

This sequence joins TRBV9 and TRBJ1-1, with TRBD1 as a possible D gene (6 bases). Germline V gene data show CDR1 as SGDLS and CDR2 as YYNGEE. The CDR3 sequence is 15 residues long. V dropped 4 bases and J dropped 0 bases, with 13 bases sitting between them. CDR3 loop: CASSTQQGLNTEAFF. CDR3 bases: TGTGCCAGCAGCACCCAACAGGGCTTGAACACTGAAGCTTTCTTT. Using reference TRBV9 and TRBJ1-1 for the parts outside the CDR3, the full variable domain is DSGVTQTPKHLITATGQRVTLRCSPRSGDLSVYWYQQSLDQGLQFLIQYYNGEERAKGNILERFSAQQFPDLHSELNLSSLELGDSALYFCASSTQQGLNTEAFFGQGTRLTVV.

This sequence joins TRBV2 and TRBJ1-1; no reliable D call. The CDR3 length is 15 residues. Germline CDR1 SNHLY, CDR2 FYNNEI. V was pared by 1 base and J by 0 bases, with 9 bases between. CDR3 in DNA: TGTGCCAGCAGTGAAGGGGTAGGAGTGAACACTGAAGCTTTCTTT. This translates into CASSEGVGVNTEAFF.

The V call is TRBV19, the J call TRBJ1-1; D remains unclear. The CDR3 sequence is 14 residues long. Per germline, CDR1 LNHDA and CDR2 SQIVND (reference sequence). V dropped 4 bases and J dropped 1 base, with 10 bases sitting between them. CDR3 loop: CASSTGRENTEAFF. CDR3 coding DNA: TGTGCCAGTAGTACAGGACGGGAGAACACTGAAGCTTTCTTT.

The rearrangement uses TRBV5-3 and TRBJ1-4; D is possibly TRBD1 (5 bases). TRBV5-3 is an ORF, and what it does is uncertain. This CDR3 comprises 17 residues. V was trimmed by 0 bases and J by 8 bases, leaving 20 bases between them. The CDR3 region has the DNA TGTGCCAGAAGCTTGGGGCAGTTTGAAACTGCAGGGGAAAAACTGTTTTTT. It codes for CARSLGQFETAGEKLFF.

The chain combines TRBV18 with TRBJ1-2; 7 bases agree with TRBD1. J gave up 6 bases and V 6 bases, and 13 bases lay outside the gene matches. CDR1 KGHSH and CDR2 LQKENI come from the germline V gene. This CDR3 is built from 15 residues. The CDR3 DNA is TGTGCCAGCTCCCTTAGACAGGGCCCGTCGAATGGCTACACCTTC. Its protein product is CASSLRQGPSNGYTF.

As to this clone: Other DNA sequences of this sample code for an identical CDR3. The chain recombines TRBV10-3 with TRBJ1-5, with D maybe TRBD1 (5 bases). The CDR3 is 14 amino acids. CDR1 and CDR2 (germline): ENHRY, SYGVKD. V gave up 3 bases and J gave up 4 bases, with 10 bases separating them. The CDR3 is CAISEGQGNQPQHF. For the CDR3, the DNA is TGTGCCATCAGTGAAGGTCAGGGTAATCAGCCCCAGCATTTT.

CDR3 sequence (DNA): TGTGCCAGCAGGACGCAGGGCTCTGGAAACACCATATATTTT. Translated, it gives CASRTQGSGNTIYF. The V gene is TRBV25-1, the J gene TRBJ1-3; D is perhaps TRBD1 (5 bases). This CDR3 spans 14 amino acids. Trimming left V 6 bases short and J 0 bases short, with 9 bases between. CDR1 MGHDK and CDR2 SYGVNS come from the germline V gene.